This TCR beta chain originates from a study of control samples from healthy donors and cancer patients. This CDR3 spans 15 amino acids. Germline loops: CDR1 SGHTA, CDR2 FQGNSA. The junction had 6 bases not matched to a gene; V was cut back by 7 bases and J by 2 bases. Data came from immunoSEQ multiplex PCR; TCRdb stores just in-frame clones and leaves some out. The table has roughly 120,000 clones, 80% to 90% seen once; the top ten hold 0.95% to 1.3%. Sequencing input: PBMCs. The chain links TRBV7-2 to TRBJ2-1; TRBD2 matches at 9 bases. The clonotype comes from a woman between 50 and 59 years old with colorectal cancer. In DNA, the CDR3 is TGTGCCAGCAACCCATTAGCGGGGGCCTACAATGAGCAGTTCTTC. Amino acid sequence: CASNPLAGAYNEQFF.